The 16 T cell receptor beta chains given below trace back to one sample, sequenced in a study of neurological immune-mediated disorders. Via MiXCR, TCRdb re-called the 5' RACE reads, giving one row per CDR3 protein. The sample records fewer than 50,000 distinct CDR3 sequences, 2.5% being singletons. The sequenced sample was PBMCs. These receptors were taken from a man between 25 and 39 years old with multiple sclerosis.

At least ten counts were recorded for this clonotype. The chain carries TRBV25-1 and TRBJ2-7; 9 bases map to TRBD2. J lost 2 bases, V lost 1 base, and 6 bases had no gene match. CDR3 length equals 16 residues. Germline loops: CDR1 MGHDK, CDR2 SYGVNS. CDR3 region: CASSELSSGTTYEQYF. CDR3 coding DNA: TGTGCCAGCAGTGAATTGTCTAGCGGGACCACCTACGAGCAGTACTTC.

In this sample, this clonotype turned up many times. The chain uses TRBV25-1 and TRBJ2-3; 7 nucleotides match TRBD2. J was trimmed by 2 bases and V by 5 bases; bases with no gene match: 10. Germline V lookup: CDR1 MGHDK, CDR2 SYGVNS. The CDR3 spans 16 residues. DNA of the CDR3: TGTGCCAGCAGTCGAACGGGGCGGGGGAACACAGATACGCAGTATTTT. This codes for CASSRTGRGNTDTQYF.

This clonotype was seen at least ten times. V is TRBV5-1 and J is TRBJ1-1; D possibly corresponds to TRBD1 (5 bases). The V gene lost 3 bases and the J gene lost 1 base, with 7 bases spanning the gap. CDR1 and CDR2 (germline): SGHRS, YFSETQ. The CDR3 runs to 13 residues. DNA for the CDR3: TGCGCCAGCAGCTACGGGACGAACACTGAAGCTTTCTTT. This sequence encodes CASSYGTNTEAFF.

There are a few counts of this clonotype. The chain couples TRBV11-2 to TRBJ2-2; D is unclear. The CDR3 covers 14 residues. Germline assignment: CDR1 SGHAT and CDR2 FQNNGV. V was shortened by 1 base and J by 5 bases, with 8 bases between the two germline ends. CDR3 in amino acids: CASSLGPYTGELFF. In DNA form, the CDR3 reads TGTGCCAGCAGCTTAGGGCCTTATACCGGGGAGCTGTTTTTT.

Only a few counts were recorded for this clonotype. This chain connects TRBV6-4 to TRBJ2-7, with D perhaps matching TRBD1 (6 bases). CDR3 length: 13 residues. Germline-derived CDR1 and CDR2 are MRHNA and SNTAGT. V lost 6 bases to trimming and J lost 7 bases, with 16 bases between them. CDR3 nucleotide sequence: TGTGCCAGCAGCCTCAACGAAGGGGGAGAGCAGTACTTC. It specifies CASSLNEGGEQYF.

This clonotype has ten or more counts. This rearrangement joins TRBV20-1 to TRBJ2-1, with 9 bases that match TRBD2. The J segment lost 0 bases and the V segment lost 5 bases, leaving 11 bases of the junction unmatched. Germline V lookup: CDR1 DFQATT, CDR2 SNEGSKA (reference sequence). The CDR3 totals 17 residues. The CDR3 region is CSARPASGISSYNEQFF. CDR3 bases: TGCAGTGCTCGCCCGGCTAGCGGGATCAGCTCCTACAATGAGCAGTTCTTC.

This clonotype has a count of ten or more. This rearrangement joins TRBV7-2 to TRBJ2-4; D uncertain. With 5 bases removed from V and 5 bases from J, the gap between germline ends came to 4 bases. Germline V gene sequence: CDR1 SGHTA, CDR2 FQGNSA. The length of the CDR3 is 11 residues. The CDR3 nucleotides are TGTGCCAGCAGCCGACAAAACATTCAGTACTTC. Its translation is CASSRQNIQYF.

This clonotype was recorded many times. The rearrangement joins TRBV7-2 to TRBJ2-2; D possibly corresponds to TRBD2 (6 bases). Trimming removed 1 base at V and 3 bases at J, with 9 bases between. Germline CDR1 is SGHTA and CDR2 is FQGNSA. CDR3 size: 15 residues. The CDR3 sequence is CASSLGGIYTGELFF. CDR3 bases: TGTGCCAGCAGCTTAGGCGGGATTTACACCGGGGAGCTGTTTTTT.

This clonotype occurred many times. V usage is TRBV7-2 and J usage is TRBJ2-3; TRBD2 matches at 14 bases. The CDR3 covers 15 residues. Germline CDR1 reads SGHTA; CDR2 reads FQGNSA. With V trimmed by 4 bases and J by 3 bases, 0 bases remained unmatched. The CDR3 DNA reads as TGTGCCAGCAGCTGGACTAGCGGGAGGACAGATACGCAGTATTTT. This encodes CASSWTSGRTDTQYF.

This clonotype was recorded at least ten times. This chain connects TRBV5-4 to TRBJ2-4, with no clear D. The germline V gene has CDR1 SGHNT and CDR2 YYREEE (reference sequence). This CDR3 has 16 amino acids. Trimming removed 4 bases at V and 3 bases at J, with 17 bases between. The CDR3 sequence is CASSPLQSGDKNIQYF. In DNA, the CDR3 is TGTGCCAGCAGCCCGCTTCAGAGTGGGGACAAAAACATTCAGTACTTC.

The sample holds many counts of this clonotype. The chain is built from TRBV20-1 and TRBJ2-1; no firm D call. The CDR3 contains 15 residues. V was trimmed by 0 bases and J by 9 bases, leaving 18 bases between them. Per the germline V gene, CDR1 is DFQATT and CDR2 is SNEGSKA (reference sequence). CDR3 sequence: CSARDSNSPMGEQFF. The CDR3 coding sequence is TGCAGTGCTAGAGATTCGAACAGCCCGATGGGTGAGCAGTTCTTC.

The V gene is TRBV4-3, the J gene TRBJ2-7, with 8 bases fitting TRBD2. The V gene end was trimmed by 3 bases and the J gene end by 2 bases; junction bases not matched to a gene: 3. This CDR3 region has 14 residues. The V gene's germline CDR1 is LGHNA and CDR2 YSLEER. The CDR3 DNA reads as TGCGCCAGCAGCCACCGGGAGGGCCCCTACGAGCAGTACTTC. This codes for CASSHREGPYEQYF.

At least ten counts were recorded for this clonotype. V usage is TRBV20-1 and J usage is TRBJ2-5; D gene unclear. Trimming removed 3 bases from V and 0 bases from J, with 14 bases in between. The CDR3 extends over 15 amino acids. Germline CDR1 DFQATT, CDR2 SNEGSKA (reference sequence). The CDR3 loop is CSASSPLGYQETQYF. The CDR3 bases are TGCAGTGCTAGTTCCCCCTTGGGGTACCAAGAGACCCAGTACTTC.

This clonotype was counted ten times or more. V and J are TRBV20-1 and TRBJ2-3; 8 bases match TRBD2. Unmatched junction bases numbered 17, after V lost 7 bases and J lost 14 bases. Germline-derived CDR1 and CDR2 are DFQATT and SNEGSKA (reference sequence). This CDR3 has 13 residues. CDR3 amino acids: CSVPGGAPKAAYF. CDR3 DNA sequence: TGCAGTGTACCCGGGGGGGCGCCGAAGGCGGCGTATTTT.

This clonotype appeared many times. The chain carries TRBV6-5 and TRBJ2-7, with D hard to call. CDR3 length equals 16 residues. V lost 0 bases, J lost 2 bases, and 14 bases lay in between. The V gene's germline CDR1 is MNHEY and CDR2 SVGAGI. The CDR3 loop is CASSYSKWRPPYEQYF. The CDR3 nucleotides read TGTGCCAGCAGTTACTCGAAATGGAGACCTCCCTACGAGCAGTACTTC.

This clonotype came up many times. This chain uses TRBV20-1 with TRBJ1-2; the match to TRBD1 covers 7 bases. The CDR3 contains 14 residues. Trimming cost V 3 bases and J 5 bases; bases outside gene matches: 9. Looked up from germline, CDR1 is DFQATT and CDR2 is SNEGSKA (reference sequence). CDR3 bases: TGCAGTGCTAGGGGAGGGGACAGACCGTATGGCTACACCTTC. Protein product: CSARGGDRPYGYTF.